The rows below give T cell receptor beta chains drawn from one sample of a study of T-cell memory formation after mild COVID-19. TCRdb processed the 5' RACE reads anew with MiXCR; each CDR3 protein has one entry. The repertoire holds a few hundred thousand distinct CDR3 sequences, more than 15% seen once, with 20% to 25% in the top ten. The sequenced sample was PBMCs or a T cell subset sorted from them (not recorded which). The receptors were sampled from a man aged 18 to 29 who had mild COVID-19 (a few samples of this study predate the infection). Cell type and time point are not known. Both conserved end residues are part of each CDR3. D genes are given only for firm matches. The size of a clone is reported for some rows only, either as once, few or many, or as a class for expanded clones.

clone_size j_call v_call d_call cdr3_nt cdr3_aa
- TRBJ1-6 TRBV20-1 - TGCAGTGCTAGACCGGGACGGAGGAGCTCCTATAATTCACCCCTCCACTTT CSARPGRRSSYNSPLHF
few TRBJ1-5 TRBV20-1 TRBD1 TGCAGTGCTGACAGGGTTAGCAATCAGCCCCAGCATTTT CSADRVSNQPQHF
- TRBJ2-7 TRBV15 - TGTGCCACCAGCAGACGGACGGAGGCTGGGGAGCAGTACTTC CATSRRTEAGEQYF
- TRBJ2-3 TRBV20-1 TRBD1 TGCAGTGTTACCCTACCGGGACAGGGGCAATATACGCAGTATTTT CSVTLPGQGQYTQYF
few TRBJ2-7 TRBV11-2 TRBD1 TGTGCCAGCAGCTTAGCTCAGGGACAGTTCGACGAGCAGTACTTC CASSLAQGQFDEQYF
few TRBJ2-7 TRBV6-5 TRBD1 TGTGCCAGCAGTTACTCGTATGGACAGGGGGGCGACGAGCAGTACTTC CASSYSYGQGGDEQYF
few TRBJ2-1 TRBV6-2/TRBV6-3 - TGTGCCAGCAGTTACCTGGAGACGAGCGATGAGCAGTTCTTC CASSYLETSDEQFF
few TRBJ2-5 TRBV7-8 - TGTGCCAGCAGCCCGGTCAGGGGAGAGACCCAGTACTTC CASSPVRGETQYF
few TRBJ1-1 TRBV3-1 - TGTGCCAGCAGCCGCCGCCCCAGGGTCGGAGGATTGAACACTGAAGCTTTCTTT CASSRRPRVGGLNTEAFF
few TRBJ2-3 TRBV7-3 - TGTGCCAGCAGCAGGGACTACCTAGGGGGGCAGTATTTT CASSRDYLGGQYF
- TRBJ2-7 TRBV12-3/TRBV12-4 - TGTGCCAGCAGCCCGACACCCACCTACGAGCAGTACTTC CASSPTPTYEQYF
few TRBJ1-2 TRBV9 - TGTGCCAGCAGCGAAGGACGCTATGGCTACACCTTC CASSEGRYGYTF
- TRBJ1-5 TRBV4-1 - TGCGCCAGCAGCCAAGATCTCCAGGTCCAGCCCCAGCATTTT CASSQDLQVQPQHF
- TRBJ1-3 TRBV7-2 - TGTGCCAGCAGCTTAGGATCGGGCCCTGGAAACACCATATATTTT CASSLGSGPGNTIYF
- TRBJ1-2 TRBV5-1 TRBD1 TGCGCCAGCAGCCGACAGGGGCCCCGTGAGAATGGCTACACCTTC CASSRQGPRENGYTF
- TRBJ1-2 TRBV3-1 TRBD1 TGTGCCAGCAGCCTACAGGGGACAGACGGCTACACCTTC CASSLQGTDGYTF
- TRBJ1-3 TRBV6-6 - TGTGCCAGCCAAAATGGTGTGGGGAACACCATATATTTT CASQNGVGNTIYF
many TRBJ2-4 TRBV12-3/TRBV12-4 TRBD2 TGTGCCAGCAGCCCGACTAGCGGGTCCAACATTCAGTACTTC CASSPTSGSNIQYF
few TRBJ1-4 TRBV5-1 - TGCGCCAGCAGCGAAGGGGCGACTGAAAAACTGTTTTTT CASSEGATEKLFF
few TRBJ2-3 TRBV3-1 - TGTGCCAGCAGCCGAGAGGGTACGCAGTATTTT CASSREGTQYF
few TRBJ1-1 TRBV5-5 - TGTGCCAGCAGCTTAGGGCAGAGCGTGCCGAACACTGAAGCTTTCTTT CASSLGQSVPNTEAFF
- TRBJ2-1 TRBV20-1 - TGCAGTGCTAGAGATTGGAGTGAGCAGTTCTTC CSARDWSEQFF
- TRBJ1-1 TRBV5-1 - TGCGCCAGCAGCTTTGGGGGGCCGGCTGAAGCTTTCTTT CASSFGGPAEAFF
- TRBJ1-1 TRBV29-1 - TGCAGCGTGACGCCACTGAACACTGAAGCTTTCTTT CSVTPLNTEAFF
many TRBJ2-3 TRBV3-1 TRBD2 TGTGCCAGCAGCCAAAAGGGACTAGCGGGGGGCCTTCGAACAGATACGCAGTATTTT CASSQKGLAGGLRTDTQYF
- TRBJ2-1 TRBV7-3 TRBD2 TGTGCCAGCAGCTCGTTCGGGACTAGCCCTTACAATGAGCAGTTCTTC CASSSFGTSPYNEQFF
- TRBJ2-3 TRBV19 - TGTGCCAGTAGTATCCAGGCGACTAGCACAGATACGCAGTATTTT CASSIQATSTDTQYF
- TRBJ1-2 TRBV7-2 - TGTGCCAGCAGCTTAGAGCGCTATGGCTACACCTTC CASSLERYGYTF
few TRBJ1-5 TRBV20-1 - TGCAGTGCTAGAGGCGGTAGGGTAAACTCCAATCAGCCCCAGCATTTT CSARGGRVNSNQPQHF
- TRBJ2-7 TRBV27 TRBD2 TGTGCCAGCAGTTTTTCGGGGGGAGTTGCGTACGAGCAGTACTTC CASSFSGGVAYEQYF
few TRBJ2-3 TRBV5-5 - TGTGCCAGCAGCTGGAACAGGGTTGGCACAGATACGCAGTATTTT CASSWNRVGTDTQYF
- TRBJ2-6 TRBV5-1 - TGCGCCAGCAGCTTGATTTGGGACTCTGGGGCCAACGTCCTGACTTTC CASSLIWDSGANVLTF
few TRBJ1-5 TRBV12-3/TRBV12-4 - TGTGCCAGCAGCCTGAAGGGGAGCAATCAGCCCCAGCATTTT CASSLKGSNQPQHF
- TRBJ1-4 TRBV12-3/TRBV12-4 - TGTGCCAGCAGTTCCACGACAGAGGGTGGGGAAAAACTGTTTTTT CASSSTTEGGEKLFF
few TRBJ1-2 TRBV3-1 - TGTGCCAGCAGCCAAGTACAGTACGGCTACACCTTC CASSQVQYGYTF
- TRBJ2-2 TRBV12-3/TRBV12-4 TRBD2 TGTGCCAGCAGTAGCCTCCCAACCATATCCCTGGCTCGGCGGGGGGTCCGGGACGGGGAGCTGTTTTTT CASSSLPTISLARRGVRDGELFF
- TRBJ1-2 TRBV5-1 TRBD1 TGCGCCAGCAGCTCGGGACAGGAAAAGAATGGCTACACCTTC CASSSGQEKNGYTF
- TRBJ2-3 TRBV6-2/TRBV6-3 TRBD2 TGTGCCAGCAGTTACTTCCGACTAGCGGGGTTGAACACAGATACGCAGTATTTT CASSYFRLAGLNTDTQYF
few TRBJ1-1 TRBV7-9 - - CASSFGTGSFF
- TRBJ1-6 TRBV11-2 - TGTGCCAGCAGCAAAAGACAGACTGATAATTCACCCCTCCACTTT CASSKRQTDNSPLHF
- TRBJ1-4 TRBV18 - TGTGCCAGCTCACCATACCCATCAGCCATCGCAACTAATGAAAAACTGTTTTTT CASSPYPSAIATNEKLFF
- TRBJ1-5 TRBV7-9 TRBD1 TGTGCCATCAACCCGGGACAGAAAAAGGCTAGCAATCAGCCCCAGCATTTT CAINPGQKKASNQPQHF
- TRBJ2-7 TRBV29-1 - TGCAGCGCTTGGACCCTAAGGGACGAGCAGTACTTC CSAWTLRDEQYF
- TRBJ1-1 TRBV19 TRBD1 TGTGCCAGTAGTGTGGGACAGTGGAACACTGAAGCTTTCTTT CASSVGQWNTEAFF
few TRBJ2-5 TRBV7-7 TRBD2 TGTGCTAGCAGCCCGGGGGGATCGACATGGGAGACCCAGTACTTC CASSPGGSTWETQYF
few TRBJ1-2 TRBV20-1 - TGCAGTGCTAGAGGAGATGGCGGGGGTAGCTACACCTTC CSARGDGGGSYTF
- TRBJ1-4 TRBV20-1 TRBD1 TGCAGTGCTCGGGACAGGGAGATGGAAAAACTGTTTTTT CSARDREMEKLFF
few TRBJ2-3 TRBV4-3 TRBD1 TGCGCCAGCAGCCAAGATCTATTTCGCGGACAGGGTAAAAGTACGCAGTATTTT CASSQDLFRGQGKSTQYF